This entry is about one T cell receptor (beta chain). The sample is drawn from a study of T cell responses to AZD1222 COVID-19 vaccine. Data came from immunoSEQ multiplex PCR; TCRdb stores just in-frame clones and leaves some out. The data hold around 99,000 clones, with 91% observed a single time. In germline, CDR1 is KGHDR, CDR2 SFDVKD. V was pared by 7 bases and J by 10 bases, with 6 bases of the junction left unmatched. CDR3 size: 12 residues. This clonotype was obtained from an adult who received the AZD1222 COVID-19 vaccine. The material sequenced was peripheral blood, taken 28 days after the second AZD1222 dose. The chain combines TRBV24-1 with TRBJ2-1; 7 bases fit TRBD1. The CDR3 region has the DNA TGTGCCACCAGCCGACAGGGCAGAGAGCAGTTCTTC. It encodes CATSRQGREQFF.